The 22 T cell receptor beta chains presented below share a single source sample, sequenced in a study of T cells after yellow fever vaccination. MiXCR, run by TCRdb on the 5' RACE reads, gives a single entry per CDR3 protein. This sample has some 160,000 distinct CDR3 sequences, with around 9% found just once. The material was CD8+ T cells sorted from PBMCs, obtained 45 days after the yellow fever booster vaccination. The receptors originated from a man aged 18 to 30 who received the YFV17D yellow fever vaccine.

This clonotype was observed at least ten times. This rearrangement joins TRBV12-3 or TRBV12-4 to TRBJ2-7; 7 nucleotides agree with TRBD1. With 5 bases clipped from V and 4 bases from J, the junction kept 11 bases outside the gene matches. The CDR3 runs 15 residues. The CDR3 DNA sequence: TGTGCCAGCAGTCCACGACAGGGTTCGGGATACGAGCAGTACTTC. Its protein product is CASSPRQGSGYEQYF.

This clonotype showed up just a few times. The rearrangement joins TRBV5-1 to TRBJ1-1, with a weak D call TRBD1 (6 bases). The V end lost 1 base, the J end lost 3 bases, and 7 bases lay between the germline ends. The V gene's germline CDR1 is SGHRS and CDR2 YFSETQ. This CDR3 is 13 amino acids long. Here the CDR3 reads CASSLNRDTEAFF. Here the CDR3 DNA reads TGCGCCAGCAGCTTGAACAGGGACACTGAAGCTTTCTTT. Drawing the rest from reference TRBV5-1 and TRBJ1-1, the complete variable domain is KAGVTQTPRYLIKTRGQQVTLSCSPISGHRSVSWYQQTPGQGLQFLFEYFSETQRNKGNFPGRFSGRQFSNSRSEMNVSTLELGDSALYLCASSLNRDTEAFFGQGTRLTVV.

This sequence joins TRBV6-1 and TRBJ2-7, with 10 bases that match TRBD2. This CDR3 has 17 amino acids. Germline V gene lookup returns CDR1 MNHNS and CDR2 SASEGT. After removal of 2 bases from V and 0 bases from J, the junction contained 7 bases not matched to a gene. The CDR3 coding sequence is TGTGCCAGCAGTGAATTAGCGGGGGGACTAAGCTCCTACGAGCAGTACTTC. Encoded protein: CASSELAGGLSSYEQYF.

This clonotype was found many times. The V call is TRBV11-2, the J call TRBJ2-2; D possibly corresponds to TRBD1 (6 bases). V lost 7 bases and J lost 5, with 17 bases in between. The CDR3 covers 15 residues. In germline, CDR1 is SGHAT, CDR2 FQNNGV. The CDR3 DNA is TGTGCCAGCACCGCCGGGACACTCCCTACCGGGGAGCTGTTTTTT. The encoded protein is CASTAGTLPTGELFF.

This clonotype was detected only a few times. The V call is TRBV5-5, the J call TRBJ1-4; D possibly corresponds to TRBD1 (6 bases). V was cut by 4 bases and J by 5 bases, with 15 bases left in between. This CDR3 spans 15 amino acids. CDR1 and CDR2 from the germline V gene are SGHKS and YYEKEE (reference sequence). The CDR3 DNA reads TGTGCCAGCAGCCTCCCCAGGGGAGGGAATGAAAAACTGTTTTTT. Its translation: CASSLPRGGNEKLFF.

This clonotype appeared a few times. The chain couples TRBV6-2 or TRBV6-3 to TRBJ2-5, with 12 bases aligning to TRBD2. Germline V gene data show CDR1 as MNHEY and CDR2 as SVGEGT. V gave up 5 bases and J gave up 4 bases; unmatched junction bases: 5. CDR3 length equals 15 residues. In DNA, the CDR3 is TGTGCCAGCAGTGTACTAGCGGGGGGTGGAGAGACCCAGTACTTC. It is translated as CASSVLAGGGETQYF.

This clonotype was seen more than once but under ten times. The V and J genes are TRBV27 and TRBJ1-2; D remains unclear. This CDR3 comprises 15 residues. CDR1 and CDR2 (germline): MNHEY, SMNVEV (reference sequence). Trimming removed 3 bases from V and 4 bases from J, with 15 bases in between. CDR3 amino acids: CASSLASGFGYGYTF. CDR3 sequence (DNA): TGTGCCAGCAGTTTGGCGTCGGGGTTTGGCTATGGCTACACCTTC.

In this sample, this clonotype turned up many times. CDR3 residues: CASSLRDRAYEQYF. CDR3 bases: TGCGCCAGCAGCTTGCGGGACAGGGCCTACGAGCAGTACTTC. The rearrangement joins TRBV5-1 to TRBJ2-7, with 9 bases matching TRBD1. After removal of 1 base from V and 2 bases from J, the junction contained 1 base not matched to a gene. This CDR3 region has 14 residues. Germline V gene data show CDR1 as SGHRS and CDR2 as YFSETQ.

This clonotype was counted between two and nine times. The chain employs TRBV9 and TRBJ1-6, with D possibly matching TRBD1 (5 bases). V gave up 0 bases and J gave up 11 bases, with 9 bases separating them. This CDR3 comprises 13 residues. Per germline, CDR1 SGDLS and CDR2 YYNGEE. Here the CDR3 reads CASSVGGGTPLHF. Here the CDR3 DNA reads TGTGCCAGCAGCGTAGGTGGGGGGACACCCCTCCACTTT.

This clonotype was detected a few times. The chain carries TRBV6-5 and TRBJ1-2; D might be TRBD1 (6 bases). The V end lost 5 bases, the J end lost 5 bases, and 21 bases lay between the germline ends. Germline CDR1 is MNHEY and CDR2 is SVGAGI. The CDR3 extends over 16 amino acids. DNA of the CDR3: TGTGCCAGCAGTAAGACAGGCCCCGAAGACTTATATGGCTACACCTTC. Translated: CASSKTGPEDLYGYTF.

This clonotype has just a few counts. V and J are TRBV4-1 and TRBJ2-3; D perhaps matches TRBD1 (5 bases). Germline V gene lookup returns CDR1 MGHRA and CDR2 YSYEKL. CDR3 length equals 17 residues. Trimming pared 0 bases from V and 0 bases from J, leaving 13 bases between. The CDR3 bases are TGCGCCAGCAGCCAAGATATAGCAGGGTCTAGCACAGATACGCAGTATTTT. Amino acid sequence: CASSQDIAGSSTDTQYF.

The gene calls are TRBV10-3 and TRBJ2-7, with TRBD1 identical over 7 bases. CDR1 and CDR2 from the germline V gene are ENHRY and SYGVKD. The CDR3 runs to 15 residues. V lost 0 bases to trimming and J lost 0 bases; unmatched junction nucleotides: 2. CDR3 sequence (DNA): TGTGCCATCAGTGAGTCCCCAGGGGGCTCCTACGAGCAGTACTTC. This codes for CAISESPGGSYEQYF.

The chain combines TRBV4-3 with TRBJ2-2; 9 bases are shared with TRBD1. The CDR3 length is 18 residues. The germline gives CDR1 LGHNA, CDR2 YSLEER. V was pared by 3 bases and J by 5 bases, with 13 bases of the junction left unmatched. The CDR3 loop is CASSHSFRDREKTGELFF. The DNA of the CDR3 is TGCGCCAGCAGCCACTCGTTCCGGGACAGGGAAAAGACCGGGGAGCTGTTTTTT.

There are a few counts of this clonotype. V gene TRBV4-2 combines with J gene TRBJ2-3, with 8 bases identical to TRBD2. From germline, CDR1 is LGHNA and CDR2 YNFKEQ. With 0 bases clipped from V and 3 bases from J, the junction kept 5 bases outside the gene matches. The CDR3 sequence is 16 residues long. CDR3 in DNA: TGTGCCAGCAGCCAAGAGACGGGGGGGCCGACAGATACGCAGTATTTT. It yields the protein CASSQETGGPTDTQYF.

The chain is built from TRBV6-6 and TRBJ1-4; the D gene is possibly TRBD1 (5 bases). The germline V and J ends were trimmed by 6 bases and 15 bases, with 17 bases remaining between them. There are 12 residues in the CDR3. CDR1 is MNHNY, CDR2 SVGAGI, per germline (reference sequence). CDR3 loop: CASSSDSSRVFF. The CDR3 DNA reads as TGTGCCAGCAGCTCCGACAGTTCAAGGGTGTTTTTT.

The chain employs TRBV20-1 and TRBJ2-7; TRBD1 matches 7 bases. Germline V lookup: CDR1 DFQATT, CDR2 SNEGSKA (reference sequence). The CDR3 has 13 residues. V shed 2 bases and J 1 base; nucleotides not matched to a gene: 2. The CDR3 nucleotides read TGCAGTGCTAGAAGACAGGGATCCTACGAGCAGTACGTC. Its translation is CSARRQGSYEQYV.

This clonotype was seen only a few times. V and J are TRBV19 and TRBJ2-3, with D possibly being TRBD1 (6 bases). Trimming shortened V by 3 bases and J by 1 base, and 11 bases separated the two germline ends. This CDR3 is built from 15 residues. Germline values: CDR1 LNHDA, CDR2 SQIVND (reference sequence). The CDR3 reads CASSMVAGGTDTQYF. The CDR3 nucleotides are TGTGCCAGTAGTATGGTTGCAGGGGGCACAGATACGCAGTATTTT.

This clonotype was counted only a few times. CDR3 residues: CASSPGGGTGNTIYF. In DNA form, the CDR3 reads TGTGCCAGCAGCCCGGGGGGAGGAACTGGAAACACCATATATTTT. The chain joins TRBV9 to TRBJ1-3, with D maybe TRBD1 (5 bases). The CDR3 is 15 residues long. Trimming took off 4 bases at V and 2 bases at J, with 13 bases between the two ends. Looked up from germline, CDR1 is SGDLS and CDR2 is YYNGEE.

The chain links TRBV6-5 to TRBJ2-3; 10 positions agree with TRBD2. Germline V gene data show CDR1 as MNHEY and CDR2 as SVGAGI. The V gene end was trimmed by 1 base and the J gene end by 6 bases; junction bases not matched to a gene: 7. The CDR3 is 16 residues long. The CDR3 spells CASSYFLAGAPDTQYF. The DNA of the CDR3 is TGTGCCAGCAGTTACTTTCTAGCGGGGGCACCGGATACGCAGTATTTT.

This clonotype turned up a few times. This chain joins TRBV20-1 and TRBJ1-5; TRBD1 is a possible D gene (5 bases). Per the germline V gene, CDR1 is DFQATT and CDR2 is SNEGSKA (reference sequence). This CDR3 has 15 residues. V was trimmed by 0 bases and J by 10 bases, leaving 19 bases between them. CDR3 residues: CSAREGDSLTGPQHF. CDR3 coding DNA: TGCAGTGCTAGAGAGGGAGACAGCCTAACAGGTCCCCAGCATTTT.

This clonotype occurred once. Sequence at one end of the junction differs from germline and may be a read error. This chain joins TRBV4-2 and TRBJ2-2; D not resolved. Germline CDR1 is LGHNA and CDR2 is YNFKEQ. CDR3 size: 14 residues. CDR3 loop: CSSSPTWDTGELFF. In DNA, the CDR3 is TGTTCCAGCAGCCCAACCTGGGACACCGGGGAGCTGTTTTTT.

V usage is TRBV27 and J usage is TRBJ2-7, with 8 bases identical to TRBD1. Trimming removed 0 bases from V and 3 bases from J; junction bases left unmatched: 4. The CDR3 contains 15 residues. Germline V gene lookup returns CDR1 MNHEY and CDR2 SMNVEV (reference sequence). The chain's CDR3 is CASSLSGTGFYEQYV. In DNA form, the CDR3 reads TGTGCCAGCAGTTTATCCGGGACAGGATTCTACGAGCAGTACGTC.